The clone carrying this T cell receptor (beta chain) appeared many times. This sample was included in a study of early T cells in non-severe SARS-CoV-2 infection. The germline V and J ends were trimmed by 1 base and 8 bases, with 29 bases remaining between them. This CDR3 contains 19 residues. The germline V gene encodes CDR1 SGHTA and CDR2 FQGNSA. Using its own MiXCR run on the 5' RACE reads, TCRdb lists one record per CDR3 protein. The sample gives tens of thousands of distinct CDR3 sequences, under 15% of which show up once; 0.95% to 1.5% is in the top ten. The origin of this receptor is an adult who was a healthcare worker with PCR-confirmed SARS-CoV-2 infection or an uninfected control (not recorded which). Sample: whole blood. The rearrangement links TRBV7-2 to TRBJ1-1, with D possibly matching TRBD1 (5 bases). The CDR3 DNA sequence: TGTGCCAGCAGCTTAGAGGAGATGCATAATCTGCCGGGACGGACAGAAGCTTTCTTT. Translation gives CASSLEEMHNLPGRTEAFF.